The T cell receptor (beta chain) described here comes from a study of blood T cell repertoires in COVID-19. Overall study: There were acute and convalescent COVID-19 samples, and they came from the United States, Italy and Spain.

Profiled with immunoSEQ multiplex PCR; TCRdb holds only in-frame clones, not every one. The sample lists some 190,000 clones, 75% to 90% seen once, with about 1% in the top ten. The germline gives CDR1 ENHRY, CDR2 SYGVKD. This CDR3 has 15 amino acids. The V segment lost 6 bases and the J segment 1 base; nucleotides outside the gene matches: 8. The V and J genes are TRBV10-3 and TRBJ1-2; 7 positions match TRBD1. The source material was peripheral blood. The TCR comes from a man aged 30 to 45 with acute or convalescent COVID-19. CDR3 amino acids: CAISETDRVNYGYTF. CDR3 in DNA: TGTGCCATCAGCGAAACCGACAGGGTTAACTATGGCTACACCTTC.